This record covers a single T cell receptor beta chain. Its target is not known. The sample contains more than one DNA sequence encoding this CDR3. These data come from a study of shared clonotypes between healthy human individuals. Broader study findings: Although depth was large, rarefaction showed that sequencing of the sorted subsets was incomplete.

Germline V gene sequence: CDR1 SGDLS, CDR2 YYNGEE. V lost 0 bases, J lost 2 bases, and 7 bases lay in between. The CDR3 has 14 residues. TCRdb's copy holds only in-frame clones and misses some; the assay was immunoSEQ multiplex PCR. The sample lists about 1.5 million clones, 95% to 99% occurring once. This TCR came from a man younger than 40 in good health. The chain combines TRBV9 with TRBJ2-3; no definite D call. Sequenced sample: naive CD4+ T cells sorted from blood. Subset: CD45RA+ positively selected. The CDR3 coding sequence is TGTGCCAGCAGCGTAGGGGGTTTCACAGATACGCAGTATTTT. Translating it yields CASSVGGFTDTQYF. The whole variable domain, remainder taken from reference TRBV9 and TRBJ2-3, is DSGVTQTPKHLITATGQRVTLRCSPRSGDLSVYWYQQSLDQGLQFLIQYYNGEERAKGNILERFSAQQFPDLHSELNLSSLELGDSALYFCASSVGGFTDTQYFGPGTRLTVL.